The 27 T cell receptor beta chains below come from one sample, sequenced in a study of OX40 agonist ivuxolimab in advanced cancers. Profiled with immunoSEQ multiplex PCR; TCRdb holds only in-frame clones, not every one. Among roughly 67,000 clones listed, about 89% were seen once. The sequences come from CD4+ or CD8+ T cells sorted from blood, collected in a trial of the OX40 agonist ivuxolimab. All receptors come from an adult with an advanced solid tumor such as melanoma, head and neck, liver or kidney cancer.

The chain combines TRBV29-1 with TRBJ1-1, with 12 nucleotides matching TRBD1. Looked up from germline, CDR1 is SQVTM and CDR2 is ANQGSEA. The trim removed 6 bases at V and 11 bases at J, leaving 16 bases unmatched. The CDR3 has 15 amino acids. CDR3 sequence reads: CSVVPGQGAGRMAFF. CDR3 bases: TGCAGCGTAGTACCGGGACAGGGGGCGGGTAGAATGGCTTTCTTT.

This clone was seen a handful of times. The V gene is TRBV6-6, the J gene TRBJ2-2; 12 positions match TRBD2. Germline CDR1 and CDR2: MNHNY and SVGAGI (reference sequence). The CDR3 runs 15 residues. V trimming: 6 bases; J trimming: 4 bases; junction bases outside the gene matches: 3. CDR3 sequence reads: CASRGTSGFTGELFF. The CDR3 DNA sequence: TGTGCCAGCAGGGGGACTAGCGGGTTCACCGGGGAGCTGTTTTTT.

This chain joins TRBV6-5 and TRBJ1-4; D is unresolved. Germline CDR1 reads MNHEY; CDR2 reads SVGAGI. V was trimmed by 5 bases and J by 8 bases, leaving 12 bases between them. This CDR3 has 13 residues. CDR3 protein: CASSPELREKLFF. The CDR3 region has the DNA TGTGCCAGCAGTCCTGAGTTGAGAGAAAAACTGTTTTTT.

The V gene is TRBV11-3, the J gene TRBJ2-1, with 7 bases aligning to TRBD2. The germline V gene has CDR1 SGHNT and CDR2 YENEEA. J was trimmed by 5 bases and V by 0 bases; bases with no gene match: 10. The CDR3 is made up of 17 amino acids. The chain's CDR3 is CASSLDGGGSLHNEQFF. CDR3 sequence (DNA): TGTGCCAGCAGCTTAGATGGTGGCGGGAGTCTCCACAATGAGCAGTTCTTC.

This chain uses TRBV28 with TRBJ2-7, with D uncertain. Germline values: CDR1 MDHEN, CDR2 SYDVKM. The V and J ends lost 2 bases and 4 bases respectively, with 6 bases between them. The CDR3 spans 12 residues. CDR3 DNA sequence: TGTGCCAGCAGTTTAGAGTCATACGAGCAGTACTTC. This gives the protein CASSLESYEQYF.

The chain is built from TRBV6-5 and TRBJ2-1; 14 bases are a match to TRBD2. V shed 5 bases, J shed 9 bases, and the junction held 6 bases outside the gene matches. The germline V gene has CDR1 MNHEY and CDR2 SVGAGI. The CDR3 length is 15 residues. In DNA, the CDR3 is TGTGCCAGCAGTCCACCGGGACTAGCGGGAGTTGAGCAGTTCTTC. Protein product: CASSPPGLAGVEQFF.

The table lists this clone with a count of one. This rearrangement joins TRBV30 to TRBJ2-6; D call uncertain. Between the trimmed V and J ends, which lost 5 bases and 2 bases, there was a span of 7 bases. This CDR3 is 13 amino acids long. CDR1 is GTSNPN, CDR2 SVGIG, per germline (reference sequence). The CDR3 DNA sequence: TGTGCCTGGGAAGGTGCTGGGGCCAACGTCCTGACTTTC. Translated, it gives CAWEGAGANVLTF.

This chain links TRBV19 with TRBJ1-6, with TRBD1 identical over 8 bases. V was clipped by 4 bases and J by 8 bases; unmatched bases: 16. Looked up from germline, CDR1 is LNHDA and CDR2 is SQIVND (reference sequence). The length of the CDR3 is 18 residues. The CDR3 protein is CASSRSPLRGQDDSPLHF. CDR3 DNA: TGTGCCAGTAGTAGAAGCCCCTTGAGGGGACAGGACGATTCACCCCTCCACTTT.

The rearrangement joins TRBV11-1 to TRBJ2-2, with D possibly TRBD2 on 6 matching bases. Germline loops: CDR1 SGHAT, CDR2 FQDESV (reference sequence). The CDR3 consists of 16 residues. The V and J ends lost 5 bases and 8 bases respectively, with 21 bases between them. CDR3 nucleotide sequence: TGTGCCAGCAGCGAGGAACTAGCAGGGCTTAGAGGGGAGCTGTTTTTT. Its translation is CASSEELAGLRGELFF.

This chain connects TRBV9 to TRBJ2-1, with 8 positions matching TRBD1. The trim removed 4 bases at V and 9 bases at J, leaving 12 bases unmatched. The germline V gene has CDR1 SGDLS and CDR2 YYNGEE. There are 15 residues in the CDR3. The CDR3 reads CASSSLQGARGEQFF. CDR3 nucleotides: TGTGCCAGCAGCTCCCTCCAGGGGGCTAGGGGTGAGCAGTTCTTC.

The gene calls are TRBV28 and TRBJ2-7, with TRBD1 identical over 7 bases. J lost 4 bases, V lost 6 bases, and 9 bases had no gene match. Per germline, CDR1 MDHEN and CDR2 SYDVKM. This CDR3 has 14 amino acids. The CDR3 DNA follows: TGTGCCAGCAGCCTACCCGGACAGGAATACGAGCAGTACTTC. This sequence encodes CASSLPGQEYEQYF.

V usage is TRBV2 and J usage is TRBJ2-5; no clear D. The CDR3 consists of 13 residues. V was cut by 3 bases and J by 2 bases, with 7 bases left in between. Germline V gene lookup returns CDR1 SNHLY and CDR2 FYNNEI. The CDR3 bases are TGTGCCAGCAGTGAGGTCAGACAAGAGACCCAGTACTTC. Its protein is CASSEVRQETQYF.

This clone has a handful of counts. The V gene is TRBV6-1, the J gene TRBJ2-2, with 11 bases identical to TRBD2. The CDR3 covers 18 residues. V shed 2 bases and J 3 bases; nucleotides not matched to a gene: 8. Germline V lookup: CDR1 MNHNS, CDR2 SASEGT. In nucleotides, the CDR3 is TGTGCCAGCAGTGAACAACTAGCGGGAGCGGCATACACCGGGGAGCTGTTTTTT. This codes for CASSEQLAGAAYTGELFF.

The chain links TRBV9 to TRBJ1-1; 7 bases are shared with TRBD1. Germline CDR1 and CDR2: SGDLS and YYNGEE. V trimming: 3 bases; J trimming: 8 bases; junction bases outside the gene matches: 13. This CDR3 is 15 amino acids long. The CDR3 region is CASSDQGGASFEAFF. The CDR3 DNA sequence: TGTGCCAGCAGCGATCAGGGGGGGGCGAGCTTCGAAGCTTTCTTT.

This chain links TRBV7-3 with TRBJ1-6; 12 bases agree with TRBD1. Losses at the gene ends were 5 bases for V and 9 bases for J; bases not matched to a gene: 5. The CDR3 sequence is 15 residues long. CDR1 is SGHTA and CDR2 is FQGTGA in the germline V gene. DNA of the CDR3: TGTGCCAGCAGCCACGGGACAGGGGGCAGTTCACCCCTCCACTTT. Protein product: CASSHGTGGSSPLHF.

The chain couples TRBV14 to TRBJ2-1, with 7 bases aligning to TRBD2. The CDR3 consists of 16 residues. The trim removed 3 bases at V and 5 bases at J, leaving 10 bases unmatched. Germline CDR1 and CDR2: SGHDN and FVKESK. CDR3 in amino acids: CASSQYGASGNNEQFF. The CDR3 DNA is TGTGCCAGCAGCCAGTATGGGGCTAGCGGAAACAATGAGCAGTTCTTC.

The V and J genes are TRBV7-2 and TRBJ2-7, with TRBD1 identical over 7 bases. Germline CDR1 and CDR2: SGHTA and FQGNSA. V was clipped by 3 bases and J by 6 bases; unmatched bases: 11. This CDR3 comprises 15 residues. As DNA, the CDR3 is TGTGCCAGCAGCTTTAACAACAGGGGCCCGATCGAGCAGTACTTC. It translates to CASSFNNRGPIEQYF. The whole variable domain, filled in from reference TRBV7-2 and TRBJ2-7, reads GAGVSQSPSNKVTEKGKDVELRCDPISGHTALYWYRQSLGQGLEFLIYFQGNSAPDKSGLPSDRFSAERTGGSVSTLTIQRTQQEDSAVYLCASSFNNRGPIEQYFGPGTRLTVT.

The chain recombines TRBV6-1 with TRBJ1-5; no reliable D call. The CDR3 is made up of 15 amino acids. Deletions cut 0 bases from V and 5 bases from J, with 11 bases between. CDR1 and CDR2 from the germline V gene are MNHNS and SASEGT. The CDR3 sequence: CASSEAGFRDQPQHF. Here the CDR3 DNA reads TGTGCCAGCAGTGAAGCCGGGTTTAGGGATCAGCCCCAGCATTTT.

The chain recombines TRBV5-1 with TRBJ2-1, with 10 bases lining up with TRBD2. The germline V gene encodes CDR1 SGHRS and CDR2 YFSETQ. V was clipped by 2 bases and J by 9 bases; unmatched bases: 11. This CDR3 has 16 amino acids. The CDR3 reads CASSFWGVAGGGEQFF. Written as DNA, the CDR3 is TGCGCCAGCAGCTTTTGGGGGGTAGCGGGAGGTGGTGAGCAGTTCTTC.

This sequence joins TRBV1 and TRBJ2-7; TRBD2, the table's D call, lacks a check against the DNA. TRBV1 is an annotated pseudogene. This CDR3 has 18 residues. CDR3 in DNA: TGCACCAGCAGCCAAGGACCGCCCCATCGGCGGCAAGCCTACGAGCAGTACTTC. Encoded protein: CTSSQGPPHRRQAYEQYF.

The chain carries TRBV21-1 and TRBJ1-5; the table gives TRBD1 as D, unverified against the DNA. TRBV21-1 is a documented pseudogene. The CDR3 is 16 amino acids. The CDR3 DNA follows: TGTGCCAGCAGCAAAGGTGGCAGGGGGAGAGGTCAGCCCCAGCATTTT. Protein sequence: CASSKGGRGRGQPQHF.

The CDR3 nucleotides read TGTGCCTGGGGACTTTACAATGAGCAGTTCTTC. As protein: CAWGLYNEQFF. The rearrangement uses TRBV30 and TRBJ2-1, with a possible D match to TRBD2 (5 bases). The germline V and J ends were trimmed by 5 bases and 4 bases, with 6 bases remaining between them. From germline, CDR1 is GTSNPN and CDR2 SVGIG (reference sequence). The CDR3 has 11 amino acids.

The chain couples TRBV28 to TRBJ1-1; D unclear. This CDR3 spans 15 amino acids. Germline V gene data show CDR1 as MDHEN and CDR2 as SYDVKM. V lost 3 bases, J lost 3 bases, and 14 bases lay in between. CDR3 amino acids: CASSFAGRTHTEAFF. In DNA, the CDR3 is TGTGCCAGCAGTTTCGCCGGCAGGACTCACACTGAAGCTTTCTTT.

This rearrangement joins TRBV30 to TRBJ2-7; D unclear. The germline CDR1 and CDR2 sequences are GTSNPN and SVGIG (reference sequence). V was shortened by 2 bases and J by 1 base, with 12 bases between the two germline ends. The CDR3 runs to 14 residues. The CDR3 DNA sequence: TGTGCCTGGAGTATAGGTCTTCCTTCCTACGAGCAGTACTTC. As protein: CAWSIGLPSYEQYF.

The chain couples TRBV19 to TRBJ1-2; the D gene is possibly TRBD1 (6 bases). V was clipped by 5 bases and J by 0 bases, with 16 bases between them. The CDR3 sequence is 16 residues long. Per germline, CDR1 LNHDA and CDR2 SQIVND (reference sequence). The CDR3 is CASSQGQGQANYGYTF. CDR3 DNA sequence: TGTGCCAGTAGTCAGGGGCAGGGGCAAGCTAACTATGGCTACACCTTC. Together with reference TRBV19 and TRBJ1-2, the CDR3 gives the full variable domain: DGGITQSPKYLFRKEGQNVTLSCEQNLNHDAMYWYRQDPGQGLRLIYYSQIVNDFQKGDIAEGYSVSREKKESFPLTVTSAQKNPTAFYLCASSQGQGQANYGYTFGSGTRLTVV.

This clone was seen a handful of times. The J gene is TRBJ2-2, the V gene TRBV6-5; unclear D gene. V was cut by 4 bases and J by 2 bases, with 11 bases left in between. Germline CDR1 reads MNHEY; CDR2 reads SVGAGI. There are 15 residues in the CDR3. The CDR3 region is CASSFVQSNTGELFF. The CDR3 bases are TGTGCCAGCAGTTTCGTACAGTCAAACACCGGGGAGCTGTTTTTT.

The chain combines TRBV4-2 with TRBJ2-2; unclear D gene. V gave up 1 base and J gave up 3 bases, with 9 bases separating them. The germline V gene has CDR1 LGHNA and CDR2 YNFKEQ. The CDR3 sequence is 15 residues long. The CDR3 coding sequence is TGTGCCAGCAGCCAAGGAATCGGTTACACCGGGGAGCTGTTTTTT. The encoded protein is CASSQGIGYTGELFF.